The T cell receptor (beta chain) described here comes from a study of shared T cell receptors in the human thymus. Profiled with immunoSEQ multiplex PCR; TCRdb holds only in-frame clones, not every one. Here the sample spans hundreds of thousands of clones, 88% being singletons. Per the germline V gene, CDR1 is MNHEY and CDR2 is SMNVEV (reference sequence). This CDR3 contains 18 residues. After removal of 7 bases from V and 3 bases from J, the junction contained 18 bases not matched to a gene. The same sample was also used in a study of human thymus T cells. In that study: Immunologically healthy infants in Finland undergoing congenital heart defect surgery were the donors. Thymic material originated from resections removed in the course of corrective heart surgery. Usage of V and J genes appeared biased in thymic and blood repertoires. Related research described thymic repertoires that were highly overlapping among unrelated individuals.

This TCR was recovered from a boy under two years old with a congenital heart defect. The sample comprised thymocytes. This sequence joins TRBV27 and TRBJ2-7; 10 bases are a match to TRBD2. The CDR3 loop is CASNPRMLPGLANYEQYF. Written as DNA, the CDR3 is TGTGCCAGCAATCCCAGAATGTTACCGGGACTAGCGAACTACGAGCAGTACTTC.